The source of this T cell receptor (beta chain) is a study of metastatic and nonmetastatic thyroid tumors. V was pared by 3 bases and J by 2 bases, with 14 bases between. The CDR3 runs 16 residues. In this sample, this clone turned up many times. TCRdb re-called clones via MiXCR from the PCR reads. There are tens of thousands of clones in the sample; 16% occur only once, and roughly 22% lies in the top ten. Nobody among the patients had been given any treatment before thyroid surgery. Sequencing used blood. This receptor was identified in a female donor with papillary thyroid cancer or a benign thyroid nodule (not recorded which). Some clones in this sample may be carry-over from other donors' samples. The rearrangement joins TRBV12-3 or TRBV12-4 to TRBJ1-3; tentative D call: TRBD1 (5 bases). CDR3 sequence reads: CASSFLMLGAGNTIYF. CDR3 sequence (DNA): TGTGCCAGCAGTTTTTTGATGTTAGGGGCTGGAAACACCATATATTTT.